This T cell receptor beta chain was sequenced during a study of blood T cell repertoires in COVID-19. Study as a whole: T cells, B-cell-depleted T cells, or PBMCs provided the cDNA or gDNA that served as material.

Authors' analysis steps: Scientists estimated how many nucleated cells there were by amplifying reference gene primers. The protocol was immunoSEQ multiplex PCR, while the TCRdb copy is restricted to in-frame clones and leaves out a portion. V and J calls and clone size come straight from that table; D and trimming were deduced from the DNA. Of fewer than 350,000 clones in the sample, roughly 90% were seen once. This clone occurred once. Germline V CDR1 and CDR2: KGHSH, LQKENI. V dropped 5 bases and J dropped 4; count of bases not matched to a gene: 14. The CDR3 extends over 17 amino acids. The study drew participants aged about 18 to 95 years from 20 to 30 US areas. Assignments of participants to cohorts depended upon their own reported clinical history.

Material: PBMCs or T cells enriched from blood (not recorded which). The rearrangement links TRBV18 to TRBJ2-3, with 8 bases identical to TRBD1. The source of this sequence is a woman aged 18-29 years with acute COVID-19. The CDR3: CASSFQPRGQGADTQYF. The CDR3 bases are TGTGCCAGCTCATTCCAGCCCAGGGGGCAAGGGGCAGATACGCAGTATTTT.